The 5 T cell receptor beta chains listed next were all sequenced from one sample in a study of molecular identifiers for immune sequencing clone quantification. TCRdb reanalysed the PCR reads using MiXCR and keeps one entry per CDR3 protein. The sample holds approximately 500,000 distinct CDR3 sequences, 20% to 25% seen once. Sequencing was performed on naive CD8+ T cells from blood, with Jurkat cell RNA spiked in. This sample's subset: FACS-sorted CD8+CD4-CCR7+CD45RA+ naive T cells. The receptors were gathered from a human donor in good health. Some libraries in this study had Jurkat cell RNA spiked in.

About this clonotype: Being one base from a much bigger clone, this may be a read error. The chain employs TRBV4-3 and TRBJ2-3, with D perhaps matching TRBD1 or TRBD2 (5 bases each). The CDR3 runs to 16 residues. Looked up from germline, CDR1 is LGHNA and CDR2 is YSLEER. Deletions cut 0 bases from V and 5 bases from J, with 15 bases between. The CDR3 loop reads CASSQDKNGAVDTQYF. The DNA for the CDR3 is TGCGCCAGCAGCCAAGATAAGAACGGGGCAGTAGATACGCAGTATTTT.

CDR3 amino acids: CASSPPLTSSGANVLTF. DNA of the CDR3: TGTGCCAGCAGCCCCCCCCTGACTAGCTCTGGGGCCAACGTCCTGACTTTC. V gene TRBV7-9 combines with J gene TRBJ2-6; maybe TRBD2 (6 bases). CDR1 and CDR2 (germline): SEHNR, FQNEAQ (reference sequence). This CDR3 has 17 amino acids. The V and J ends lost 5 bases and 0 bases respectively, with 14 bases between them.

In the case of this clonotype: This may stem from a read error, because a much larger clone lies one nucleotide away. The J gene is TRBJ2-7, the V gene TRBV7-2, with a tentative D call TRBD1 (5 bases). CDR3 length: 13 amino acids. The germline CDR1 and CDR2 sequences are SGHTA and FQGNSA. V was trimmed by 1 base and J by 6 bases, leaving 10 bases between them. The CDR3 is CASSLEAGSEQYF. Written as DNA, the CDR3 is TGTGCCAGCAGCTTAGAGGCAGGGTCCGAGCAGTACTTC.

This clonotype has a handful of counts. The junction departs from germline at one end; a sequencing error may be responsible. The J gene is TRBJ2-1, the V gene TRBV6-6; tentative D call: TRBD1 (6 bases). Germline V gene lookup returns CDR1 MNHNY and CDR2 SVGAGI (reference sequence). The CDR3 covers 16 residues. The CDR3 is CASSVSGQPSYNEQLF. DNA of the CDR3: TGTGCCAGCAGTGTCTCTGGACAGCCGAGTTACAATGAGCAGCTCTTC.

This clonotype was recorded at least ten times. The rearrangement joins TRBV30 to TRBJ2-7, with TRBD2 matching over 12 bases. Germline values: CDR1 GTSNPN, CDR2 SVGIG (reference sequence). The CDR3 has 15 residues. J gave up 7 bases and V 2 bases, and 9 bases lay outside the gene matches. The CDR3 sequence: CAWSNPGLAGEEQYF. In DNA form, the CDR3 reads TGTGCCTGGAGTAACCCGGGACTAGCGGGCGAGGAGCAGTACTTC.